The rows below give T cell receptor beta chains drawn from one sample of a study of neurological immune-mediated disorders. TCRdb fed the 5' RACE reads into MiXCR, producing one record per CDR3 protein. The data hold more than 75,000 distinct CDR3 sequences, with 10% observed a single time. What was sequenced was PBMCs. These receptors originate from a man aged 35 to 55 in good health. Both conserved end residues are part of each CDR3. The order of the fields is clone size, V gene, J gene, D gene, CDR3 DNA, CDR3 protein. D genes are given only for firm matches. For some rows the clone size is stated as once, few or many, or as a class when expanded; others skip it.

clone_size: many; v_call: TRBV5-6; j_call: TRBJ2-1; d_call: .; cdr3_nt: TGTGCCAGCAGCAATGGACTACCCAATGAGCAGTTCTTC; cdr3_aa: CASSNGLPNEQFF
clone_size: many; v_call: TRBV29-1; j_call: TRBJ2-7; d_call: .; cdr3_nt: TGCAGCGTTGAATCGGCGCATTCTAGCGCAGGTTACGAGCAGTACTTC; cdr3_aa: CSVESAHSSAGYEQYF
clone_size: many; v_call: TRBV12-3/TRBV12-4; j_call: TRBJ1-1; d_call: .; cdr3_nt: TGTGCCAGCAGTTTACTCCGGGCCTTTGGCACTGAAGCTTTCTTT; cdr3_aa: CASSLLRAFGTEAFF
clone_size: .; v_call: TRBV3-1; j_call: TRBJ2-7; d_call: TRBD1; cdr3_nt: TGTGCCAGCAGCCAAGGACAGGGGGCGATTGGCGAGCAGTACTTC; cdr3_aa: CASSQGQGAIGEQYF
clone_size: many; v_call: TRBV12-3/TRBV12-4; j_call: TRBJ1-6; d_call: TRBD1; cdr3_nt: TGTGCCAGCAGTTTAGACAGGGGCTATAATTCACCCCTCCACTTT; cdr3_aa: CASSLDRGYNSPLHF
clone_size: many; v_call: TRBV10-3; j_call: TRBJ2-7; d_call: .; cdr3_nt: TGTGCCATCAGTAAGTGTTGTTTAAGTGTCTCCTACGAGCAGTACTTC; cdr3_aa: CAISKCCLSVSYEQYF
clone_size: .; v_call: TRBV5-5; j_call: TRBJ2-3; d_call: .; cdr3_nt: TGTGCCAGCACCCCTCTCCGGGGAGTCACAGACACGCAGTATTTT; cdr3_aa: CASTPLRGVTDTQYF
clone_size: .; v_call: TRBV5-1; j_call: TRBJ2-5; d_call: TRBD1; cdr3_nt: TGCGCCAGCAGGCGGTACACCCTGACAGGGGAACAAGAGACCCAGTACTTC; cdr3_aa: CASRRYTLTGEQETQYF
clone_size: many; v_call: TRBV5-6; j_call: TRBJ2-7; d_call: .; cdr3_nt: TGTGCCAGCAGCCGAGGACAAGGCGAGCAGTACTTC; cdr3_aa: CASSRGQGEQYF
clone_size: many; v_call: TRBV5-1; j_call: TRBJ1-2; d_call: .; cdr3_nt: TGCGCCAGCAGGCACATGGAGGGGGGCGACTATGGCTACACCTTC; cdr3_aa: CASRHMEGGDYGYTF
clone_size: many; v_call: TRBV21-1; j_call: TRBJ1-6; d_call: .; cdr3_nt: TGTGCCAGCAGCTCCCGCTTGGTGTGGAATTCACCCCTCCACTTT; cdr3_aa: CASSSRLVWNSPLHF
clone_size: many; v_call: TRBV7-2; j_call: TRBJ1-5; d_call: .; cdr3_nt: TGTGCCAGCAGACCCACTTGGACAAATAATCAGCCCCAGCATTTT; cdr3_aa: CASRPTWTNNQPQHF
clone_size: many; v_call: TRBV9; j_call: TRBJ1-1; d_call: .; cdr3_nt: TGTGCCAGCAGCGTAGGGGGCCTGAGAACTGAAGCTTTCTTT; cdr3_aa: CASSVGGLRTEAFF
clone_size: medium-sized; v_call: TRBV29-1; j_call: TRBJ2-1; d_call: .; cdr3_nt: TGCAGCGGGTCCCCCTCCTACAATGAGCAGTTCTTC; cdr3_aa: CSGSPSYNEQFF
clone_size: many; v_call: TRBV5-1; j_call: TRBJ2-2; d_call: .; cdr3_nt: TGCGCCAGCAGCCCCTGGAGTTCAGACACCGGGGAGCTGTTTTTT; cdr3_aa: CASSPWSSDTGELFF
clone_size: .; v_call: TRBV18; j_call: TRBJ2-1; d_call: TRBD2; cdr3_nt: TGTGCCAGCTCCGTAGCGGGACGGGGAACATACAATGAGCAGTTCTTC; cdr3_aa: CASSVAGRGTYNEQFF
clone_size: many; v_call: TRBV20-1; j_call: TRBJ2-3; d_call: .; cdr3_nt: TGCAGTGCCTCGCGGGGCGGTAGCACAGATACGCAGTATTTT; cdr3_aa: CSASRGGSTDTQYF
clone_size: .; v_call: TRBV29-1; j_call: TRBJ2-1; d_call: TRBD2; cdr3_nt: TGCAGCGTTGAAGGCGCGCTAGCGGGGTACAATGAGCAGTTCTTC; cdr3_aa: CSVEGALAGYNEQFF
clone_size: many; v_call: TRBV24-1; j_call: TRBJ2-3; d_call: .; cdr3_nt: TGTGCCACCAGTTCCAACAGGGTTACAGATACGCAGTATTTT; cdr3_aa: CATSSNRVTDTQYF
clone_size: .; v_call: TRBV11-2; j_call: TRBJ2-5; d_call: TRBD1; cdr3_nt: TGTGCCAGCAGCCTAGGGACAGGGGATGTAGAGACCCAGTACTTC; cdr3_aa: CASSLGTGDVETQYF
clone_size: many; v_call: TRBV6-5; j_call: TRBJ1-3; d_call: .; cdr3_nt: TGTGCCAGTTCCGGGGCAGGGATAAGTAACACCATATATTTT; cdr3_aa: CASSGAGISNTIYF
clone_size: many; v_call: TRBV5-1; j_call: TRBJ2-5; d_call: TRBD2; cdr3_nt: TGCGCCAGCAGCTTGTATCCAGCGGGGGAAGAGACCCAGTACTTC; cdr3_aa: CASSLYPAGEETQYF
clone_size: many; v_call: TRBV6-2/TRBV6-3; j_call: TRBJ1-5; d_call: .; cdr3_nt: TGTGCCAGCAGTACGACGAGGGGGGGTAGCAATCAGCCCCAGCATTTT; cdr3_aa: CASSTTRGGSNQPQHF
clone_size: many; v_call: TRBV7-8; j_call: TRBJ1-3; d_call: .; cdr3_nt: TGTGCCAGCAGCCCCCGGGGCCAGGGTGGAAACACCATATATTTT; cdr3_aa: CASSPRGQGGNTIYF
clone_size: many; v_call: TRBV7-3; j_call: TRBJ2-1; d_call: .; cdr3_nt: TGTGCCAGCAGCTTAAGTGGGGGCGCGGGCTCCTACAATGAGCAGTTCTTC; cdr3_aa: CASSLSGGAGSYNEQFF
clone_size: .; v_call: TRBV7-2; j_call: TRBJ2-7; d_call: TRBD1; cdr3_nt: TGTGCCAGCAGCCCCGGGCTACAGGGGGCCTACGAGCAGTACTTC; cdr3_aa: CASSPGLQGAYEQYF
clone_size: many; v_call: TRBV6-5; j_call: TRBJ2-2; d_call: .; cdr3_nt: TGTGCCAGCCAATGGGGGGCGAACACCGGGGAGCTGTTTTTT; cdr3_aa: CASQWGANTGELFF